These 11 T cell receptor beta chains originate from one sample sequenced in a study of blood T cell repertoires in COVID-19. TCRdb keeps only in-frame clones here, not all; method: immunoSEQ multiplex PCR. The data contain about 480,000 clones, roughly 90% of them singletons. The specimen sequenced was PBMCs or T cells enriched from blood (not recorded which). Receptors originate from a middle-aged woman who had recovered from COVID-19.

This chain links TRBV18 with TRBJ1-2; 9 nucleotides align to TRBD1. This CDR3 comprises 15 residues. Trimming took 2 bases from V and 7 from J; bases not matched to a gene: 8. Looked up from germline, CDR1 is KGHSH and CDR2 is LQKENI. The CDR3 region has the DNA TGTGCCAGCTCACCAGTGGACAGGGGCTGGGCTGGCTACACCTTC. As protein: CASSPVDRGWAGYTF.

The chain has TRBV7-8 and TRBJ1-6; 7 bases are shared with TRBD1. The trim removed 5 bases at V and 4 bases at J, leaving 2 bases unmatched. The germline CDR1 and CDR2 sequences are SGHVS and FQNEAQ. The CDR3 extends over 14 amino acids. CDR3 residues: CASSTGQYNSPLHF. CDR3 DNA sequence: TGTGCCAGCAGCACGGGACAGTATAATTCACCCCTCCACTTT. The entire variable domain, with the rest obtained from reference TRBV7-8 and TRBJ1-6, is as follows: GAGVSQSPRYKVAKRGQDVALRCDPISGHVSLFWYQQALGQGPEFLTYFQNEAQLDKSGLPSDRFFAERPEGSVSTLKIQRTQQEDSAVYLCASSTGQYNSPLHFGNGTRLTVT.

This clone came up a few times. The rearrangement links TRBV29-1 to TRBJ1-2; tentatively, D is TRBD1 (5 bases). The CDR3 spans 12 residues. V was pared by 6 bases and J by 5 bases, with 13 bases between. Germline V gives CDR1 SQVTM, CDR2 ANQGSEA. The CDR3 DNA is TGCAGCGTAAGGGACCGGGGGTATGGCTACACCTTC. Amino acids: CSVRDRGYGYTF.

Of note for this clone: This same CDR3 is encoded by further DNA sequences in the sample. The rearrangement uses TRBV9 and TRBJ2-7; D is uncertain. The CDR3 totals 13 residues. Deletions cut 2 bases from V and 2 bases from J, with 8 bases between. The V gene's germline CDR1 is SGDLS and CDR2 YYNGEE. The CDR3: CASSVTGAYEQYF. The CDR3 DNA follows: TGTGCCAGCAGCGTGACCGGAGCCTACGAGCAGTACTTC.

V usage is TRBV14 and J usage is TRBJ1-6; D unclear. V was pared by 6 bases and J by 8 bases, with 11 bases between. This CDR3 spans 13 amino acids. CDR1 is SGHDN, CDR2 FVKESK, per germline. This CDR3 is CASRRLGDSPLHF. For the CDR3, the DNA is TGTGCCAGCAGGCGGCTCGGCGATTCACCCCTCCACTTT.

This clone was detected once. This chain uses TRBV9 with TRBJ2-7, with TRBD2 matching over 9 bases. Germline assignment: CDR1 SGDLS and CDR2 YYNGEE. V was pared by 0 bases and J by 6 bases, with 7 bases of the junction left unmatched. The CDR3 length is 15 residues. CDR3 loop: CASSVDPSGTIEQYF. CDR3 sequence (DNA): TGTGCCAGCAGCGTAGATCCTAGCGGGACAATCGAGCAGTACTTC.

This clone appeared a few times. The gene calls are TRBV4-2 and TRBJ1-5, with 9 positions matching TRBD1. Losses at the gene ends were 4 bases for V and 6 bases for J; bases not matched to a gene: 10. CDR1 and CDR2 from the germline V gene are LGHNA and YNFKEQ. The CDR3 loop spans 16 amino acids. The CDR3 coding sequence is TGTGCCAGCAGCCGAGAGAAAGGGGACAGGGCTCAGCCCCAGCATTTT. It codes for CASSREKGDRAQPQHF.

The rearrangement joins TRBV13 to TRBJ1-1; 9 bases are shared with TRBD1. V lost 6 bases and J lost 9; bases outside the gene matches: 17. The CDR3 spans 16 residues. Germline V gene data show CDR1 as PRHDT and CDR2 as FYEKMQ (reference sequence). The CDR3 DNA follows: TGTGCCAGCAGGGGACAGGGAGGAGGAGACAGACAAAAAGCTTTCTTT. Protein product: CASRGQGGGDRQKAFF.

The V gene is TRBV19, the J gene TRBJ1-5, with unresolved D. Germline lookup yields CDR1 LNHDA and CDR2 SQIVND (reference sequence). The CDR3 runs to 14 residues. Trimming took 3 bases from V and 1 from J, leaving 7 bases between them. CDR3 residues: CASSIRRSNQPQHF. Written as DNA, the CDR3 is TGTGCCAGTAGTATTCGCAGGAGCAATCAGCCCCAGCATTTT.

The chain uses TRBV3-1 (or the pseudogene TRBV3-2) and TRBJ1-1; 10 bases match TRBD1. Germline V gene lookup returns CDR1 LGHDT and CDR2 YNNKEL (reference sequence). The CDR3 length is 20 residues. Trimming removed 1 base from V and 1 base from J; junction bases left unmatched: 15. The CDR3, as DNA: TGTGCCAGCAGCCAAGGACTCGGACAGGGGGAATTGAATCAGAACACTGAAGCTTTCTTT. It encodes CASSQGLGQGELNQNTEAFF.

The genes are TRBV14 and TRBJ1-3, with D uncertain. V lost 1 base and J lost 5, with 9 bases in between. This CDR3 contains 14 residues. Germline assignment: CDR1 SGHDN and CDR2 FVKESK. The CDR3 DNA is TGTGCCAGCAGCCAAGTACGGCGGCGAAACACCATATATTTT. Amino acids: CASSQVRRRNTIYF.